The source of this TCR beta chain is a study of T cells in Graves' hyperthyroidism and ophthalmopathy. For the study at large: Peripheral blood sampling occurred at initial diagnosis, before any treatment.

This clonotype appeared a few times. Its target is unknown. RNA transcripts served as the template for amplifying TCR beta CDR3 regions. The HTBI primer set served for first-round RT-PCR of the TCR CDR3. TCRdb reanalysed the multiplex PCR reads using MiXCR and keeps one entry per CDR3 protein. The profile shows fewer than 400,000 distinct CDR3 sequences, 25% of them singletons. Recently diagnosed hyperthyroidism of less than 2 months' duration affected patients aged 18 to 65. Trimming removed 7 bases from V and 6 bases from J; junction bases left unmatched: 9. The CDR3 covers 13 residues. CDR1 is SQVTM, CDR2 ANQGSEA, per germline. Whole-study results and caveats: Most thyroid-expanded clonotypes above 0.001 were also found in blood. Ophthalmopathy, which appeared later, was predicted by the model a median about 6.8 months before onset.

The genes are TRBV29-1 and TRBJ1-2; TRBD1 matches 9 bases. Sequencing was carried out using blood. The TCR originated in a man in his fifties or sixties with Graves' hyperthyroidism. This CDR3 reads CSATRDRVDGYTF. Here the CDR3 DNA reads TGCAGCGCTACCCGGGACAGGGTGGATGGCTACACCTTC.